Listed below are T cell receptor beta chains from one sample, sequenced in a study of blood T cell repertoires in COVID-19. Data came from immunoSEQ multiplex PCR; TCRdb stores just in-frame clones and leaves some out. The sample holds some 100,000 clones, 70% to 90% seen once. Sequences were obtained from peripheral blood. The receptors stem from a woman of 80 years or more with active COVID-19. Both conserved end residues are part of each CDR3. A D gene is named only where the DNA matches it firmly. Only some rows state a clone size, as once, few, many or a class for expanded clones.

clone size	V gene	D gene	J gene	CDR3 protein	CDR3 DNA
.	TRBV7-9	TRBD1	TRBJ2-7	CASSSTGARYEQYF	TGTGCCAGCAGCTCAACAGGGGCAAGGTACGAGCAGTACTTC
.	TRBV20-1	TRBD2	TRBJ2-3	CSASPNLAGAADTQYF	TGCAGTGCTAGTCCCAACCTAGCGGGAGCGGCAGATACGCAGTATTTT
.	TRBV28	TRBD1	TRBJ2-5	CASRTGIQETQYF	TGTGCCAGCAGGACAGGGATCCAAGAGACCCAGTACTTC
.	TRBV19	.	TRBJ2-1	CASSIGRGNRYNEQFF	TGTGCCAGTAGTATTGGCCGCGGGAATCGATACAATGAGCAGTTCTTC
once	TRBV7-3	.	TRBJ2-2	CASSPGNHGNTGELFF	TGTGCCAGCAGCCCAGGAAATCACGGGAACACCGGGGAGCTGTTTTTT
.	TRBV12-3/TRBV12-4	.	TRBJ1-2	CASVGADGYTF	TGTGCTTCCGTAGGGGCGGATGGCTACACCTTC
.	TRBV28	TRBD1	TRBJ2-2	CASSPSGTAHTGELFF	TGTGCCAGCAGTCCGTCCGGGACAGCACACACCGGGGAGCTGTTTTTT
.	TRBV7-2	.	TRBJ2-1	CASSPSLNEQFF	TGTGCCAGCAGTCCTAGCCTCAATGAGCAGTTCTTC
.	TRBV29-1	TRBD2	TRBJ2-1	CSVTVPGLAGPKEQFF	TGCAGCGTGACGGTCCCGGGACTAGCGGGCCCCAAGGAGCAGTTCTTC
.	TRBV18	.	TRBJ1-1	CASSPGHNEAFF	TGTGCCAGCTCACCGGGACACAATGAAGCTTTCTTT
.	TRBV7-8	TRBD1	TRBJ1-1	CASSSQRGGSNTEAFF	TGTGCCAGCAGCTCCCAGCGAGGGGGCTCGAACACTGAAGCTTTCTTT
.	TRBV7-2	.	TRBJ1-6	CASSLEGQKNSPLHF	TGTGCCAGCAGCTTAGAGGGACAAAAAAATTCACCCCTCCACTTT
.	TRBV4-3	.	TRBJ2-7	CASSQDFPGATYEQYF	TGCGCCAGCAGCCAAGATTTCCCGGGAGCCACCTACGAGCAGTACTTC
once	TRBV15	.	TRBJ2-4	CATSYQAGLAKNIQYF	TGTGCCACCAGTTACCAAGCGGGTTTAGCCAAAAACATTCAGTACTTC
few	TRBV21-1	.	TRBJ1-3	CASSPQGGAGNTIYF	TGTGCCAGCAGCCCCCAAGGGGGGGCTGGAAACACCATATATTTT
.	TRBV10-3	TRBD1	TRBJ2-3	CAAATGTEIDTQYF	TGTGCCGCCGCCACCGGGACAGAAATAGATACGCAGTATTTT
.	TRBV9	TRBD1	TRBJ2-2	CASSDGQGSAGELFF	TGTGCCAGCAGCGATGGACAGGGATCGGCCGGGGAGCTGTTTTTT
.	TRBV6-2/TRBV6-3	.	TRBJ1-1	CASSSLRTGGTEAFF	TGTGCCAGCAGTTCCCTTCGGACCGGGGGCACTGAAGCTTTCTTT
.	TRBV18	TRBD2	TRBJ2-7	CASSPKASGWGQHEQYF	TGTGCCAGCTCACCGAAGGCTAGCGGGTGGGGCCAACACGAGCAGTACTTC
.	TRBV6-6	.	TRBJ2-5	CASSYMGLNQETQYF	TGTGCCAGCAGTTACATGGGACTCAACCAAGAGACCCAGTACTTC
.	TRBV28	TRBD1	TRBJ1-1	CASLRQGRWTEAFF	TGTGCCAGTCTACGACAGGGGAGGTGGACTGAAGCTTTCTTT
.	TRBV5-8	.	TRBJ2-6	CASSSRVMSLGANVLTF	TGTGCCAGCAGCTCCCGGGTCATGAGCCTTGGGGCCAACGTCCTGACTTTC
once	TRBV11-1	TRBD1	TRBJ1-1	CASTIQGGSDTEAFF	TGTGCCAGCACAATACAGGGGGGGTCGGACACTGAAGCTTTCTTT
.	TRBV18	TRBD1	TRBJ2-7	CASSPGQGTHEQYF	TGTGCCAGCTCACCGGGACAGGGTACCCACGAGCAGTACTTC
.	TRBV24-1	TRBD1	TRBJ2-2	CATSDMGQGTGELFF	TGTGCCACCAGTGATATGGGACAGGGCACCGGGGAGCTGTTTTTT
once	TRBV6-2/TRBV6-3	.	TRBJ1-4	CASSWGRTETNEKLFF	TGTGCCAGCAGTTGGGGGCGGACAGAAACTAATGAAAAACTGTTTTTT
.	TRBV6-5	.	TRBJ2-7	CASSRGTYEQYF	TGTGCCAGCAGTCGGGGGACCTACGAGCAGTACTTC
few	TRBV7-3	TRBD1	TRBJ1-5	CASSSTGTSNQPQHF	TGTGCCAGCAGCTCGACAGGGACCAGCAATCAGCCCCAGCATTTT
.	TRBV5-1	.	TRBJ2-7	CASSLAGQGYRGVPYEQYF	TGCGCCAGCAGCTTGGCCGGGCAGGGCTACCGCGGCGTCCCTTACGAGCAGTACTTC
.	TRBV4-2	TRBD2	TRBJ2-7	CASSQSPSGNYEQYF	TGTGCCAGCAGCCAAAGTCCTAGCGGAAACTACGAGCAGTACTTC
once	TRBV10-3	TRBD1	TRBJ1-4	CAISTGTEGEKLFF	TGTGCCATCAGTACCGGGACAGAAGGTGAAAAACTGTTTTTT
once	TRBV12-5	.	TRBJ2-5	CASGLVGQETQYF	TGTGCTAGTGGTTTGGTCGGTCAAGAGACCCAGTACTTC
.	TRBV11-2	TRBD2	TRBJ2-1	CASSLNGGVNEQFF	TGTGCCAGCAGCTTAAACGGGGGGGTGAATGAGCAGTTCTTC
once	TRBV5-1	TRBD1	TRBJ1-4	CASTKGGQGNEKLFF	TGCGCCAGCACCAAAGGGGGACAGGGAAATGAAAAACTGTTTTTT
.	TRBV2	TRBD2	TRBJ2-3	CASIAGVFGDTQYF	TGTGCCAGTATAGCGGGAGTCTTTGGAGATACGCAGTATTTT
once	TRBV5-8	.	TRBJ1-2	CASTLRHGNYGYTF	TGTGCCAGCACCCTCAGGCACGGTAACTATGGCTACACCTTC
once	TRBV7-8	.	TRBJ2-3	CASSSGRGTDTQYF	TGTGCCAGCAGCTCCGGACGAGGGACAGATACGCAGTATTTT
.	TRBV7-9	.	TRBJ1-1	CASSPRVRGGTEAFF	TGTGCCAGCAGCCCCAGGGTTAGGGGGGGCACTGAAGCTTTCTTT
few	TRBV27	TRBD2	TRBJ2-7	CASSSRGGGRFSYEQYF	TGTGCCAGCAGTTCCCGGGGGGGTGGGAGATTCTCCTACGAGCAGTACTTC
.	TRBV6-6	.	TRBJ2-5	CASRGAVAGQETQYF	TGTGCCAGCCGCGGAGCCGTGGCTGGCCAAGAGACCCAGTACTTC
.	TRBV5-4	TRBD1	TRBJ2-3	CASSLAGGTGGPDTQYF	TGTGCCAGCAGCTTGGCCGGAGGGACAGGGGGACCAGATACGCAGTATTTT